The 9 T cell receptor beta chains below all came from one sample that was sequenced in a study of T cells in Graves' hyperthyroidism and ophthalmopathy. The TCR beta CDR3 regions underwent amplification using RNA transcripts as the source. HTBI primers were used for first-round RT-PCR of the TCR CDR3. TCRdb re-derived calls from the multiplex PCR reads in MiXCR, one entry per CDR3 protein. The sample lists hundreds of thousands of distinct CDR3 sequences, approximately 19% occurring once. Sequenced sample: blood. The receptor set was obtained from a woman in her 50s with Graves' hyperthyroidism that later progressed to Graves' ophthalmopathy.

In its sample, this clonotype was seen a few times. This rearrangement joins TRBV11-1 to TRBJ2-3; TRBD2 might be the D (6 bases). Trimming removed 5 bases at V and 4 bases at J, with 16 bases between. This CDR3 comprises 15 residues. Germline-derived CDR1 and CDR2 are SGHAT and FQDESV (reference sequence). Here the CDR3 reads CASSQVGLSADTQYF. For the CDR3, the DNA is TGTGCCAGCAGCCAAGTTGGACTATCAGCAGATACGCAGTATTTT.

This clonotype was observed a few times. The rearrangement links TRBV15 to TRBJ2-7; D not certain. This CDR3 comprises 14 residues. CDR1 is LNHNV, CDR2 YYDKDF, per germline (reference sequence). Trimming took 0 bases from V and 4 from J, leaving 10 bases between them. CDR3 residues: CATSRDPQAYEQYF. Here the CDR3 DNA reads TGTGCCACCAGCAGAGATCCCCAGGCGTACGAGCAGTACTTC. The complete variable domain, with remaining parts taken from reference TRBV15 and TRBJ2-7, reads DAMVIQNPRYQVTQFGKPVTLSCSQTLNHNVMYWYQQKSSQAPKLLFHYYDKDFNNEADTPDNFQSRRPNTSFCFLDIRSPGLGDTAMYLCATSRDPQAYEQYFGPGTRLTVT.

This clonotype has more than one count but fewer than ten. The chain recombines TRBV29-1 with TRBJ2-1, with TRBD2 matching 8 bases. The V gene's germline CDR1 is SQVTM and CDR2 ANQGSEA. This CDR3 region has 14 residues. The V segment lost 6 bases and the J segment 8 bases; nucleotides outside the gene matches: 12. The CDR3 is CSVVTGLGFDEQFF. CDR3 DNA: TGCAGCGTGGTGACGGGACTAGGCTTCGATGAGCAGTTCTTC.

V is TRBV7-9 and J is TRBJ2-6; D ambiguous. Between the trimmed V and J ends, which lost 3 bases and 1 base, there was a span of 4 bases. Germline values: CDR1 SEHNR, CDR2 FQNEAQ (reference sequence). This CDR3 is built from 14 residues. DNA for the CDR3: TGTGCCAGCAGCTTGCCATCTGGGGCCAACGTCCTGACTTTC. Its protein product is CASSLPSGANVLTF. The entire variable domain, with the rest obtained from reference TRBV7-9 and TRBJ2-6, is as follows: DTGVSQNPRHKITKRGQNVTFRCDPISEHNRLYWYRQTLGQGPEFLTYFQNEAQLEKSRLLSDRFSAERPKGSFSTLEIQRTEQGDSAMYLCASSLPSGANVLTFGAGSRLTVL.

CDR3 DNA sequence: TGTGCCAGCAGTTACGTCGGGGAACGAGGTGGCTACACCTTC. It encodes CASSYVGERGGYTF. The chain links TRBV6-5 to TRBJ1-2; D is ambiguous. The CDR3 is 14 residues long. CDR1 is MNHEY and CDR2 is SVGAGI in the germline V gene. The V gene lost 2 bases and the J gene lost 7 bases, with 14 bases spanning the gap.

The rearrangement uses TRBV9 and TRBJ2-7; 8 nucleotides agree with TRBD2. CDR3 length: 18 amino acids. The V gene end was trimmed by 3 bases and the J gene end by 9 bases; junction bases not matched to a gene: 23. CDR1 SGDLS and CDR2 YYNGEE come from the germline V gene. The CDR3 DNA reads as TGTGCCAGCAGCGAGACCACCGGGACTAGAGATCTCCTCGACGTGCAGTACTTC. Its translation is CASSETTGTRDLLDVQYF.

About this clonotype: One base away lies a much larger clone, so this may be a sequencing read error. V is TRBV6-1 and J is TRBJ1-1; D might be TRBD1 (5 bases). The CDR3 runs 16 residues. Germline V CDR1 and CDR2: MNHNS, SASEGT. Trimming took 1 base from V and 3 from J, leaving 15 bases between them. The CDR3 DNA sequence: TGTGCCAGCAGTGAAGGGGCAGGGAGCTGGGACACTGAAGCTTTCTTT. It is translated as CASSEGAGSWDTEAFF.

This clonotype was seen a few times. As DNA, the CDR3 is TGTGCCAGCAGACGTAACAGGGGAATAGGCAATCAGCCCCAGCATTTT. This sequence encodes CASRRNRGIGNQPQHF. The rearrangement uses TRBV13 and TRBJ1-5, with TRBD1 identical over 7 bases. The V segment lost 6 bases and the J segment 2 bases; nucleotides outside the gene matches: 10. The V gene's germline CDR1 is PRHDT and CDR2 FYEKMQ (reference sequence). This CDR3 comprises 16 residues.

V and J are TRBV20-1 and TRBJ2-7; 9 nucleotides align to TRBD1. V was pared by 4 bases and J by 7 bases, with 20 bases of the junction left unmatched. The CDR3 runs 17 residues. Germline CDR1 and CDR2: DFQATT and SNEGSKA (reference sequence). CDR3 residues: CSATPSGPRDREQEQYF. The CDR3 DNA sequence: TGCAGTGCTACCCCCTCCGGGCCCCGGGACAGGGAGCAAGAGCAGTACTTC.